The clone carrying this T cell receptor beta chain was observed at least ten times. What it recognizes is unknown. TCRdb fed the 5' RACE reads into MiXCR, producing one record per CDR3 protein. The sample includes tens of thousands of distinct CDR3 sequences, approximately 3.8% seen only once; the top ten take roughly 1.5%. The data belong to a study of neurological immune-mediated disorders. General study findings and limits: Among 34 multiple sclerosis patients, 18 had repertoires that phylogenetic grouping placed in one related-CDR3 cluster, a possible signature.

Germline V CDR1 and CDR2: MNHEY, SVGEGT. The CDR3 runs 14 residues. The V end was cut by 5 bases, the J end by 2 bases, with 9 bases between. This chain joins TRBV6-2 or TRBV6-3 and TRBJ2-2; D is unclear. Specimen: PBMCs. This TCR came from a man aged 25 to 45 with multiple sclerosis. Here the CDR3 reads CASSPTPNTGELFF. The CDR3 nucleotides read TGTGCCAGCAGTCCCACTCCCAACACCGGGGAGCTGTTTTTT.